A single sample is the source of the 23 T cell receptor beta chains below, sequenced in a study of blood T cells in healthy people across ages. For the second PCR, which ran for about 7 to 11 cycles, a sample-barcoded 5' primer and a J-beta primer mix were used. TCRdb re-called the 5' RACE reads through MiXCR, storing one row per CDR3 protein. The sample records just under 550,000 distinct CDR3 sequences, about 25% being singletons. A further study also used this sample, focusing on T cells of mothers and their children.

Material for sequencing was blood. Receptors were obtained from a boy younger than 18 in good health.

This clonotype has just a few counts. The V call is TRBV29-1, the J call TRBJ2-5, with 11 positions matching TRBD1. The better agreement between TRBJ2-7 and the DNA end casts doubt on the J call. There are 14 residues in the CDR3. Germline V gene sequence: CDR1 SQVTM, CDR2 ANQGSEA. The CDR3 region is CSVEERDRGYEQYF. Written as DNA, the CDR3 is TGCAGCGTTGAAGAACGGGACAGGGGGTACGAGCAGTACTTC.

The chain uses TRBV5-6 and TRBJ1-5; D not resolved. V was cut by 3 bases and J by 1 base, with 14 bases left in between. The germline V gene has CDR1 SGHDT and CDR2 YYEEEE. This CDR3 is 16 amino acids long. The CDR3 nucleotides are TGTGCCAGCAGCTCCCGAGTGGAGGAAAGCAATCAGCCCCAGCATTTT. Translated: CASSSRVEESNQPQHF.

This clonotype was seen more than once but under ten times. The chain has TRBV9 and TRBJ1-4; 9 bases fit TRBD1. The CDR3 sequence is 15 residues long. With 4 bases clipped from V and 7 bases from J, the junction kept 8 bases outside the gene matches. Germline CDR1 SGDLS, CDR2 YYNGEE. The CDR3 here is CASSTTGGESEKLFF. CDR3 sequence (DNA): TGTGCCAGCAGCACGACAGGGGGAGAGAGTGAAAAACTGTTTTTT.

In DNA form, the CDR3 reads TGCGCCAGCAGCAATACAGGCTTAGAGAACACTGAAGCTTTCTTT. It specifies CASSNTGLENTEAFF. The chain couples TRBV5-1 to TRBJ1-1; a possible D gene is TRBD1 (5 bases). V lost 4 bases to trimming and J lost 1 base, with 14 bases between them. Germline assignment: CDR1 SGHRS and CDR2 YFSETQ. The CDR3 consists of 15 residues.

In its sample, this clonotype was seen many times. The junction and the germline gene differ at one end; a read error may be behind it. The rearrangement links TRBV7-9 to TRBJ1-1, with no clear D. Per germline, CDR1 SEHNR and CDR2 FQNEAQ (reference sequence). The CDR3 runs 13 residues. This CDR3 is CASSLEGGTEAFF. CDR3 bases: TGTGCCAGCAGTTTAGAAGGCGGGACTGAAGCTTTCTTT.

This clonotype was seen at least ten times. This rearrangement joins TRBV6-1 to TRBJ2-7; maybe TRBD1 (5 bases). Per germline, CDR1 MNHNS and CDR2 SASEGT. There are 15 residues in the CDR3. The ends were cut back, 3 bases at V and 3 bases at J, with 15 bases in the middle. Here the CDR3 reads CASSDSAGSFYEQYF. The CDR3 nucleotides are TGTGCCAGCAGTGATTCGGCAGGGTCATTCTACGAGCAGTACTTC.

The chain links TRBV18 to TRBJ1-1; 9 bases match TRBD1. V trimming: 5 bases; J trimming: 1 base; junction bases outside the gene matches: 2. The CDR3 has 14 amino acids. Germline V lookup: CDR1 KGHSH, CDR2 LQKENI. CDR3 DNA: TGTGCCAGCTCAGAGGGACAGGGGAACACTGAAGCTTTCTTT. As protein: CASSEGQGNTEAFF.

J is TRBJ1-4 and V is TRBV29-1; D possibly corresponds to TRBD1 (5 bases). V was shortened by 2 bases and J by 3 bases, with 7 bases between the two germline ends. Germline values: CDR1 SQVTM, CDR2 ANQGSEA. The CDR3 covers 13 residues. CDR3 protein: CSVETGSNEKLFF. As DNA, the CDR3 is TGCAGCGTTGAAACAGGTTCTAATGAAAAACTGTTTTTT.

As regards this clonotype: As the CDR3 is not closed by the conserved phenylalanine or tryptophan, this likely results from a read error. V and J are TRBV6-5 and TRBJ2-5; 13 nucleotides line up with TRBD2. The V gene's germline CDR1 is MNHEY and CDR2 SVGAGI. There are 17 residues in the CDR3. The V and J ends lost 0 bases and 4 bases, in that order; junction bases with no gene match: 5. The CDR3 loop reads CASSYSLLAGGGETQYV. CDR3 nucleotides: TGTGCCAGCAGTTACTCCTTACTAGCGGGAGGGGGAGAGACCCAGTACGTC.

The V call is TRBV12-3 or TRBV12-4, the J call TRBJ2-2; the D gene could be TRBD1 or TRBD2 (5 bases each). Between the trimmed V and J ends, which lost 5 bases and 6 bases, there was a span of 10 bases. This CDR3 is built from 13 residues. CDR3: CASSPRGAGELFF. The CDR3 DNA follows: TGTGCCAGCAGTCCGAGAGGGGCCGGGGAGCTGTTTTTT.

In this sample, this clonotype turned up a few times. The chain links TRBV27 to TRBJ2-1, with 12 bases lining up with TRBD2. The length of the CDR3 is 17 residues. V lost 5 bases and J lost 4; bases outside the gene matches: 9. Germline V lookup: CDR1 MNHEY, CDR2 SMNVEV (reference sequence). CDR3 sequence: CASSPRLAGVGYNEQFF. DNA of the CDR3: TGTGCCAGCAGTCCCCGACTAGCGGGAGTAGGATACAATGAGCAGTTCTTC.

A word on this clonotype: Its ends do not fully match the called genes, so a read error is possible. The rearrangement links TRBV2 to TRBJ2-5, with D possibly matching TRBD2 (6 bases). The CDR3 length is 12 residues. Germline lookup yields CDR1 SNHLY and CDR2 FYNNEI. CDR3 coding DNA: TGTGCCAGCAGTGAAGCCCTGACTAGTTGTTTCTTC. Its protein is CASSEALTSCFF.

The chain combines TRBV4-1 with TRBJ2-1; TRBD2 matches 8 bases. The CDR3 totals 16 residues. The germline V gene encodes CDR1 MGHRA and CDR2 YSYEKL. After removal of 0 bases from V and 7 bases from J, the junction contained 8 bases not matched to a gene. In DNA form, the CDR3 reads TGCGCCAGCAGCCAAGACGGACGGGGGGGCCTTAATGAGCAGTTCTTC. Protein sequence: CASSQDGRGGLNEQFF.

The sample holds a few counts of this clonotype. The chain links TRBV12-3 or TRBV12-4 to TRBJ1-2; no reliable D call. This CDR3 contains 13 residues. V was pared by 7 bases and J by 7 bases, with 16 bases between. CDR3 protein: CASTYTEWGGYTF. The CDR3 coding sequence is TGTGCCAGCACCTATACCGAATGGGGTGGCTACACCTTC.

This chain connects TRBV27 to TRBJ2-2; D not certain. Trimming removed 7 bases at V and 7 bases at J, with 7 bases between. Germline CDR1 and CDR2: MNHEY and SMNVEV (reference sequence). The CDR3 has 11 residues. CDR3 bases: TGTGCCAGCAATTGGCACGGGGAGCTGTTTTTT. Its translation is CASNWHGELFF.

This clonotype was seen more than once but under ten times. CDR3 sequence reads: CSVELAGSQETQYF. In nucleotides, the CDR3 is TGCAGCGTTGAACTAGCGGGGTCCCAAGAGACCCAGTACTTC. V is TRBV29-1 and J is TRBJ2-5; the match to TRBD2 covers 9 bases. The length of the CDR3 is 14 residues. Trimming removed 2 bases from V and 1 base from J; junction bases left unmatched: 2. CDR1 and CDR2 from the germline V gene are SQVTM and ANQGSEA.

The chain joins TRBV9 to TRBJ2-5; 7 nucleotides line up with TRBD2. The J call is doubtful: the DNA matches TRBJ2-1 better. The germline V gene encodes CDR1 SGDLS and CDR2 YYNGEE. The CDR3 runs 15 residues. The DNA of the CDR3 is TGTGCCAGCAGCGTAGGGGGGGGGTCAGGCTATGAGCAGTTCTTC. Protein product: CASSVGGGSGYEQFF.

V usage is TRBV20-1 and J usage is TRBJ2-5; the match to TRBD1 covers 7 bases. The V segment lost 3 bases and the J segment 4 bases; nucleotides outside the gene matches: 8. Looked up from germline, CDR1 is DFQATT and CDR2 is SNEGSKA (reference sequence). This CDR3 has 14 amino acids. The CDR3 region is CSASRQGAPETQYF. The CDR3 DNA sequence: TGCAGTGCTAGCAGACAGGGAGCCCCAGAGACCCAGTACTTC.

The CDR3 region is CSARNRASGQNTGELFF. CDR3 nucleotides: TGCAGTGCTAGGAACCGGGCTAGCGGGCAGAACACCGGGGAGCTGTTTTTT. The rearrangement links TRBV20-1 to TRBJ2-2; 8 bases line up with TRBD2. The junction had 10 bases not matched to a gene; V was cut back by 3 bases and J by 1 base. This CDR3 is 17 amino acids long. Germline CDR1 reads DFQATT; CDR2 reads SNEGSKA (reference sequence).

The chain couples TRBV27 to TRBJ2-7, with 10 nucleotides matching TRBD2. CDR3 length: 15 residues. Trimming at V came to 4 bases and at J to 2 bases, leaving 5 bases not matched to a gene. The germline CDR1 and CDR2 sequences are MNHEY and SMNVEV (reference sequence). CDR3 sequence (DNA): TGTGCCAGCAGTTGGGAAGCGGGGGGGACCTACGAGCAGTACTTC. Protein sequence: CASSWEAGGTYEQYF.

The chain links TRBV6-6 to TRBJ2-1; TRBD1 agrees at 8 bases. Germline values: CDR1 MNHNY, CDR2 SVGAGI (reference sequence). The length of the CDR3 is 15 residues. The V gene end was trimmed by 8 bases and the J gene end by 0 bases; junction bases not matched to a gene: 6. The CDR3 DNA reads TGTGCCAGCCGAAAGGACAGGGACTCCTACAATGAGCAGTTCTTC. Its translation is CASRKDRDSYNEQFF.

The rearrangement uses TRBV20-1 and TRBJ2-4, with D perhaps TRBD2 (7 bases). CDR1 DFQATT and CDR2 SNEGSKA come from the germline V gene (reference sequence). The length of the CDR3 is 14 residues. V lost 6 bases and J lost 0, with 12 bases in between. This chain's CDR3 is CSARGTLAKNIQYF. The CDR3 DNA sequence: TGCAGTGCGCGGGGGACACTAGCCAAAAACATTCAGTACTTC.

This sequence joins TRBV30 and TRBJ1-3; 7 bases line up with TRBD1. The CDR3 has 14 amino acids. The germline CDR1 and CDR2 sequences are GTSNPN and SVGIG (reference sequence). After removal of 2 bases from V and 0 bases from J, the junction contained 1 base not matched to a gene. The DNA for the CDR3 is TGTGCCTGGAGTCCAGGGGGCTCTGGAAACACCATATATTTT. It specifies CAWSPGGSGNTIYF.